These 4 T cell receptor beta chains were sequenced from one sample in a study of T cell clusters in autoimmune cytopenias. Multiplex touch-down PCR amplified TRB using TRB-A and TRB-B pools in one tube. TCRdb re-called the multiplex PCR reads; one entry per CDR3 protein, DNA not given. In all, the sample yields about 11,000 distinct CDR3 sequences. TRB was amplified from roughly 0.25 ug of peripheral blood genomic DNA per sample. Separately, the same data were catalogued under a study of T cell repertoires in aging, cancer and after chemotherapy.

The sample was peripheral blood. The receptor set was obtained from a human donor in good health.

The chain carries TRBV19 and TRBJ1-5. Germline V gene lookup returns CDR1 LNHDA and CDR2 SQIVND (reference sequence). This CDR3 has 15 amino acids. This chain's CDR3 is CASSLGWSSNQPQHF.

The rearrangement uses TRBV11-3 and TRBJ2-3; absent DNA, TCRdb's TRBD1 call cannot be checked. Per germline, CDR1 SGHNT and CDR2 YENEEA. There are 14 residues in the CDR3. The CDR3 sequence is CASSSPDRSDTQYF. The entire variable domain, with the rest obtained from reference TRBV11-3 and TRBJ2-3, is as follows: EAGVVQSPRYKIIEKKQPVAFWCNPISGHNTLYWYLQNLGQGPELLIRYENEEAVDDSQLPKDRFSAERLKGVDSTLKIQPAELGDSAVYLCASSSPDRSDTQYFGPGTRLTVL.

V gene TRBV12-3 or TRBV12-4 combines with J gene TRBJ2-7; TCRdb picks TRBD2, but there is no DNA to check that call. The CDR3 spans 14 residues. CDR3 in amino acids: CASRPSGGAYEQYF.

This sequence joins TRBV6-5 and TRBJ1-2. Per the germline V gene, CDR1 is MNHEY and CDR2 is SVGAGI. The CDR3 length is 13 residues. The CDR3 spells CASSAGLNYGYTF.